Shown below are 11 T cell receptor beta chains from a single sample sequenced in a study of blood T cell repertoires in COVID-19. Only in-frame clones appear in the TCRdb table, and some are missing; sequencing was by immunoSEQ multiplex PCR. The profile covers 80,000 to 100,000 clones, with just over 85% appearing a single time and around 1.9% taken by the ten largest. Sequencing was done on a sample of peripheral blood. All receptors derive from a man between 50 and 59 years old with COVID-19, enrolled during active disease.

The chain links TRBV27 to TRBJ2-1; weak D call: TRBD1 (7 bases). V was clipped by 2 bases and J by 7 bases, with 21 bases between them. Germline CDR1 MNHEY, CDR2 SMNVEV (reference sequence). The CDR3 has 17 residues. The CDR3 DNA reads as TGTGCCAGCAGTTTAAGGGGGCGAGGGGGGCTACATAATGAGCAGTTCTTC. Translated, it gives CASSLRGRGGLHNEQFF.

The J gene is TRBJ2-1, the V gene TRBV4-1, with TRBD2 identical over 7 bases. Trimming cost V 3 bases and J 4 bases; bases outside gene matches: 12. Germline CDR1 is MGHRA and CDR2 is YSYEKL. This CDR3 contains 17 residues. The CDR3 is CASSHPLRGGVYNEQFF. The CDR3 DNA reads TGCGCCAGCAGCCACCCCTTGCGCGGGGGAGTATACAATGAGCAGTTCTTC.

The rearrangement links TRBV28 to TRBJ1-2, with D uncertain. CDR1 is MDHEN, CDR2 SYDVKM, per germline. V dropped 5 bases and J dropped 4 bases, with 14 bases sitting between them. CDR3 length: 14 amino acids. The CDR3 coding sequence is TGTGCCAGCAGTGACATCAGGTTCCTCTATGGCTACACCTTC. The encoded protein is CASSDIRFLYGYTF.

This sequence joins TRBV19 and TRBJ1-5; 9 positions agree with TRBD1. The length of the CDR3 is 14 residues. Germline loops: CDR1 LNHDA, CDR2 SQIVND (reference sequence). The junction had 5 bases not matched to a gene; V was cut back by 5 bases and J by 6 bases. CDR3 DNA: TGTGCCAGTAGTCTCAACAGGGGGCTTCAGCCCCAGCATTTT. The encoded protein is CASSLNRGLQPQHF. Variable domain in full (rest from reference TRBV19 and TRBJ1-5): DGGITQSPKYLFRKEGQNVTLSCEQNLNHDAMYWYRQDPGQGLRLIYYSQIVNDFQKGDIAEGYSVSREKKESFPLTVTSAQKNPTAFYLCASSLNRGLQPQHFGDGTRLSIL.

The chain links TRBV27 to TRBJ2-7, with 7 bases that match TRBD1. Germline CDR1 reads MNHEY; CDR2 reads SMNVEV (reference sequence). The CDR3 length is 12 residues. J was trimmed by 7 bases and V by 7 bases; bases with no gene match: 7. CDR3: CASIGQEGEQYF. CDR3 DNA: TGTGCCAGCATCGGACAGGAAGGGGAGCAGTACTTC.

The rearrangement uses TRBV6-5 and TRBJ2-5; 10 bases are shared with TRBD2. CDR3 size: 15 residues. Trimming took 6 bases from V and 1 from J; bases not matched to a gene: 5. Germline CDR1 reads MNHEY; CDR2 reads SVGAGI. CDR3 DNA sequence: TGTGCCAGCAGAGCCACTAGCGGGGTCCAAGAGACCCAGTACTTC. It is translated as CASRATSGVQETQYF.

This rearrangement joins TRBV2 to TRBJ2-2, with a possible D match to TRBD1 (5 bases). V shed 7 bases and J shed 6 bases, with 9 bases lying between them. The germline V gene has CDR1 SNHLY and CDR2 FYNNEI. CDR3 size: 12 residues. CDR3 region: CASTTGAGELFF. DNA for the CDR3: TGTGCCAGCACCACAGGCGCCGGGGAGCTGTTTTTT.

The J gene is TRBJ1-3, the V gene TRBV9; D is unresolved. CDR1 and CDR2 from the germline V gene are SGDLS and YYNGEE. Trimming left V 5 bases short and J 0 bases short, with 9 bases between. The CDR3 spans 14 residues. The CDR3 region is CASSQEHSGNTIYF. CDR3 nucleotides: TGTGCCAGCAGTCAGGAACACTCTGGAAACACCATATATTTT.

The V and J genes are TRBV19 and TRBJ1-5; 11 nucleotides match TRBD1. Per the germline V gene, CDR1 is LNHDA and CDR2 is SQIVND (reference sequence). V lost 0 bases, J lost 9 bases, and 4 bases stayed unmatched. The CDR3 loop spans 15 amino acids. For the CDR3, the DNA is TGTGCCAGTAGTATAGATTCGGGACAGGGGGTGCCCCAGCATTTT. This gives the protein CASSIDSGQGVPQHF. Variable domain in full (rest from reference TRBV19 and TRBJ1-5): DGGITQSPKYLFRKEGQNVTLSCEQNLNHDAMYWYRQDPGQGLRLIYYSQIVNDFQKGDIAEGYSVSREKKESFPLTVTSAQKNPTAFYLCASSIDSGQGVPQHFGDGTRLSIL.

The chain carries TRBV2 and TRBJ2-6, with no clear D. This CDR3 region has 15 residues. Trimming removed 0 bases at V and 2 bases at J, with 5 bases between. The germline gives CDR1 SNHLY, CDR2 FYNNEI. In nucleotides, the CDR3 is TGTGCCAGCAGTGAAGCTAGAGCTGGGGCCAACGTCCTGACTTTC. Protein product: CASSEARAGANVLTF. Filled out from reference TRBV2 and TRBJ2-6, the complete variable domain reads EPEVTQTPSHQVTQMGQEVILRCVPISNHLYFYWYRQILGQKVEFLVSFYNNEISEKSEIFDDQFSVERPDGSNFTLKIRSTKLEDSAMYFCASSEARAGANVLTFGAGSRLTVL.

This clone was recorded once. This chain connects TRBV9 to TRBJ1-2; D is possibly TRBD1 (5 bases). Germline CDR1 SGDLS, CDR2 YYNGEE. The CDR3 runs to 17 residues. V was pared by 0 bases and J by 3 bases, with 18 bases between. The CDR3 nucleotides read TGTGCCAGCAGCGTAGGTATAGGAGGGGCTTTTGACTATGGCTACACCTTC. Translation: CASSVGIGGAFDYGYTF.